This passage covers 9 T cell receptor beta chains from one sample sequenced in a study of blood T cell repertoires in COVID-19 (dated by TCRdb to the early 2020s). Library method: the immunoSEQ multiplex PCR assay. TCRdb stores this immuneACCESS table with in-frame sequences only. Part of the clones is absent; in the studies checked, under half of the shortfall reflects unresolved V genes, and no reason is known for the rest. The sample table contains about 64,000 clones; only one count was recorded for 60% to 80% of them. The ten biggest clones cover 10% to 15% of the sample. The sample consisted of peripheral blood. These receptors came from a man older than 75 with acute or convalescent COVID-19.

This clone is deemed medium-sized (0.01 to 0.1%). V usage is TRBV30 and J usage is TRBJ2-2; no definite D call. Germline CDR1 GTSNPN, CDR2 SVGIG (reference sequence). Trimming left V 2 bases short and J 6 bases short, with 7 bases between. This CDR3 contains 12 residues. DNA for the CDR3: TGTGCCTGGAGTCCCGCGTCCGGGGAGCTGTTTTTT. This sequence encodes CAWSPASGELFF.

This clone was found once. The CDR3 loop reads CASSPGTSGRPGGEQFF. The CDR3 nucleotides are TGTGCCAGCAGTCCCGGGACTAGCGGGAGGCCGGGAGGGGAGCAGTTCTTC. The chain employs TRBV6-6 and TRBJ2-1; TRBD2 matches at 15 bases. Germline lookup yields CDR1 MNHNY and CDR2 SVGAGI (reference sequence). Trimming removed 5 bases from V and 10 bases from J; junction bases left unmatched: 12. The CDR3 spans 17 residues.

The chain carries TRBV6-6 and TRBJ2-2, with D tentatively TRBD1 (6 bases). The CDR3 contains 14 residues. The V and J ends lost 4 bases and 1 base respectively, with 7 bases between them. Germline V CDR1 and CDR2: MNHNY, SVGAGI (reference sequence). The CDR3 DNA sequence: TGTGCCAGCAGTTGGGGACAGAACACCGGGGAGCTGTTTTTT. Amino acids: CASSWGQNTGELFF.

The chain is built from TRBV19 and TRBJ1-1; D unresolved. The germline CDR1 and CDR2 sequences are LNHDA and SQIVND (reference sequence). This CDR3 region has 13 residues. Trimming removed 3 bases at V and 1 base at J, with 6 bases between. In nucleotides, the CDR3 is TGTGCCAGTAGTATCCGGAGGAACACTGAAGCTTTCTTT. Its protein product is CASSIRRNTEAFF.

The rearrangement links TRBV3-1 (or the pseudogene TRBV3-2) to TRBJ1-1; D is uncertain. CDR1 and CDR2 from the germline V gene are LGHDT and YNNKEL (reference sequence). V dropped 6 bases and J dropped 9 bases, with 17 bases sitting between them. The CDR3 sequence is 13 residues long. The chain's CDR3 is CASSTLGSLKAFF. CDR3 bases: TGTGCCAGCAGTACCCTAGGGAGTTTAAAAGCTTTCTTT.

The CDR3: CASSGGRASRSMDEQFF. The CDR3 bases are TGTGCCAGCAGTGGGGGTAGGGCTAGCCGCAGTATGGATGAGCAGTTCTTC. The rearrangement joins TRBV6-1 to TRBJ2-1; possible D gene TRBD2, 5 bases. From germline, CDR1 is MNHNS and CDR2 SASEGT. The CDR3 has 17 residues. V was cut by 4 bases and J by 8 bases, with 24 bases left in between.

The chain is built from TRBV5-1 and TRBJ1-2; 7 bases are shared with TRBD1. Germline V gene data show CDR1 as SGHRS and CDR2 as YFSETQ. This CDR3 has 15 amino acids. J was trimmed by 8 bases and V by 3 bases; bases with no gene match: 13. The CDR3 nucleotides read TGCGCCAGCAGCTGGGACAGTCTACCTGCCGGAGGCTACACCTTC. Amino acids: CASSWDSLPAGGYTF.

The chain joins TRBV18 to TRBJ2-2; unclear D gene. The CDR3 consists of 18 residues. Trimming stripped 2 bases from V and 1 base from J, with 17 bases between. Per germline, CDR1 KGHSH and CDR2 LQKENI. CDR3 nucleotides: TGTGCCAGCTCACCATTCGGCCAGACACTGAAGAACACCGGGGAGCTGTTTTTT. Its translation: CASSPFGQTLKNTGELFF. Supplemented by reference TRBV18 and TRBJ2-2, the full variable domain reads NAGVMQNPRHLVRRRGQEARLRCSPMKGHSHVYWYRQLPEEGLKFMVYLQKENIIDESGMPKERFSAEFPKEGPSILRIQQVVRGDSAAYFCASSPFGQTLKNTGELFFGEGSRLTVL.

This clone has just a few counts. The chain combines TRBV27 with TRBJ2-7, with unresolved D. V was pared by 1 base and J by 2 bases, with 12 bases between. Germline loops: CDR1 MNHEY, CDR2 SMNVEV (reference sequence). This CDR3 is built from 15 residues. As DNA, the CDR3 is TGTGCCAGCAGTTTATTCTCTGGGCAGGCCTACGAGCAGTACTTC. Translating gives CASSLFSGQAYEQYF.